This T cell receptor (beta chain) appears in the sequencing data of a study of TIL therapy for anti-PD-1-resistant metastatic lung cancer (dated by TCRdb to 2020 to 2022). At the level of the whole study: Tumors were harvested prior to any PD-1/PD-L1 blockade, after which nivolumab was administered to patients, and lymphodepletion, expanded TIL infusion and IL-2 were given to patients who progressed. Among the enrolled patients, the median age was nearly 55 years (range roughly 38-85), and the median tumor PD-L1 proportion score was less than 6.5%. Most of the cohort had lung adenocarcinoma, including a handful of EGFR-mutant tumors and two ALK-rearranged tumors, and half of the patients were either current or former smokers. Across the cohort, whole-exome sequencing showed a median non-synonymous tumor mutation burden of about 1.5 mutations per megabase. Tumor and peripheral blood T cell receptor beta sequencing was used to track clonotypes across tumor, expanded TIL product and serial blood samples.

Sample time point, as interpreted from the label and publication: pre-treatment sample, taken before nivolumab and TIL therapy. Adults with stage 4 NSCLC were enrolled from October 2017 to early 2020 in a dual-center phase I trial. The samples were drawn from an open-label, single-arm phase I trial testing tumor-infiltrating lymphocyte therapy combined with nivolumab in advanced non-small cell lung cancer. Blood mononuclear cells from EDTA tubes were separated on a Ficoll gradient and snap-frozen as pellets, and DNA was extracted from the cells using a Qiagen mini-prep kit. General study outcomes and caveats: The baseline peripheral repertoire was partially replaced by infused TIL clonotypes, which then decayed over months, and no apparent association between persistence and response was found. The cohort was highly selected, including more treatment-naive, never-smoker and oncogene-addicted patients than is typical, which limits generalizability. The study protocol defined all tumor marker inferences as exploratory.

TCR beta CDR3 regions were amplified from genomic DNA with the immunoSEQ v3 hsTCRB kit using bias-controlled multiplex PCR. An Illumina NextSeq 500 was used to sequence the TCR libraries, reaching around 1.8 million read pairs at survey level or roughly 4.5-6 million at deep level. In the authors' own workflow: Clonality was reported by immunoSEQ Analyzer software, which also assigned V, D and J genes and filtered out non-productive sequences. Repertoires were compared by productive Simpson clonality and by the Morisita overlap index of productive TRB rearrangements between infused TIL and blood. Absolute clonotype counts in blood were estimated by multiplying the lymphocyte count by the CD3+ fraction and by the productive frequency of the clone. TCRdb provides this immuneACCESS table in a form limited to in-frame rearrangements. Some clones are lacking; in checked studies, under half of them reflect an unresolved V gene, and why the rest are absent is not known. V and J calls and clone size come straight from that table; D and trimming were deduced from the DNA. The sample table shows about 32,000 clones, and around two thirds are seen once. Approximately 2.7% of the sample comes from the top ten.

From a lookup of the germline V gene, CDR1 and CDR2 are SNHLY and FYNNEI. Relative to germline, V is missing 8 bases and J is missing 7 bases, with 3 bases of the junction outside any gene match. The CDR3 numbers 12 residues from cysteine through phenylalanine. The sequence is cut down to CDR3 DNA, 36 bases in frame from base 1. As concerns this clone: Its antigen target is currently unknown. Base qualities are not at hand, and no much larger clone is one base apart.

The specimen comprised blood, sampled at baseline. The rearrangement joined TRBV2 to TRBJ1-4; 8 central bases correspond to TRBD1. This sequence was found in a woman between 30 and 85 years old with non-small cell lung cancer. This receptor has the CDR3 CASADRGEKLFF. The nucleotide sequence reads as follows: TGTGCCAGCGCCGACAGGGGTGAAAAACTGTTTTTT.